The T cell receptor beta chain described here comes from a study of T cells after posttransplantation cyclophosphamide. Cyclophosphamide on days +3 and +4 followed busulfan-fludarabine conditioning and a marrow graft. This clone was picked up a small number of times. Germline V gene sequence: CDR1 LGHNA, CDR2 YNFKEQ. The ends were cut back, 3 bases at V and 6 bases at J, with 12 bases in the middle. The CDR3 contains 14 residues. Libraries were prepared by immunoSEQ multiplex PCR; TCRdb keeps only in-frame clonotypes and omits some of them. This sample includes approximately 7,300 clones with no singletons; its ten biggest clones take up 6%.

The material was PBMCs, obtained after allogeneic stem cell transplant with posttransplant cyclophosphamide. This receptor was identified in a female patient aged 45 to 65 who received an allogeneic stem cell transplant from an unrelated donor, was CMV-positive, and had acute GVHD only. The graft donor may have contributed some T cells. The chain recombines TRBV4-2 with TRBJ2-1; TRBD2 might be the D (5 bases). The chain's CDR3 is CASSHLDWPNEQFF. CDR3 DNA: TGTGCCAGCAGCCACCTGGACTGGCCCAATGAGCAGTTCTTC.